The sequence of this T cell receptor beta chain was determined in a study of long-term antiretroviral therapy in people with HIV. This clone was seen only once. Antigen unknown. Investigators performed immunoSEQ version v3.0 at survey level. Profiling relied on immunoSEQ multiplex PCR, and the TCRdb table lists in-frame clones only, not all of them. The sample has about 35,000 clones, approximately 74% seen once. This CDR3 is built from 14 residues. Per germline, CDR1 SNHLY and CDR2 FYNNEI. V was shortened by 7 bases and J by 5 bases, with 17 bases between the two germline ends. Study outcomes and limitations: The study collected blood between the mid-2000s and the late 2010s, possibly under older ART regimens. Unavailable data included ART adherence, viral resistance and therapy changes (switches in treatment).

Everyone in the study who had HIV was treated in the United States. The sequence was obtained from a man in his fifties with HIV. The genes are TRBV2 and TRBJ1-1, with D unclear. The material was unsorted PBMCs, obtained 3 years after starting antiretroviral therapy. The CDR3 DNA reads TGTGCCAGCAACGCGCCGGGTACGGGGACTGAAGCTTTCTTT. The encoded protein is CASNAPGTGTEAFF.